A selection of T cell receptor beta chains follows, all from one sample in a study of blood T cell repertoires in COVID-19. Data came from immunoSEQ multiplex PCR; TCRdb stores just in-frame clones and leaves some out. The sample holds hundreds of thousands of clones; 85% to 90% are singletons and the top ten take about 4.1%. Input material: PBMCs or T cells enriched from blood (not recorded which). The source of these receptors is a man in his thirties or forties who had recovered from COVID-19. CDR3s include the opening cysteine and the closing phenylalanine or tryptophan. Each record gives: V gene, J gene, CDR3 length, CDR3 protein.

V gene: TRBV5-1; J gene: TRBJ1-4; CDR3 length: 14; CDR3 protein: CASRESVREEKLFF
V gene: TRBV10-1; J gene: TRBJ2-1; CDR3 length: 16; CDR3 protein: CASSGKGVASYNEQFF
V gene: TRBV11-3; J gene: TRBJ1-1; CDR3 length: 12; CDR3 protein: CASSAGTGVSFF
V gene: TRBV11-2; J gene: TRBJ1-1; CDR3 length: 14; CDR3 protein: CASSLDTGISEAFF
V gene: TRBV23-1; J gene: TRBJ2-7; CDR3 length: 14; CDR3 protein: CASSRTGSTYEQYF
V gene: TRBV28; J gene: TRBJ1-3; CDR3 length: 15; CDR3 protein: CASSYDRMTGNTIYF
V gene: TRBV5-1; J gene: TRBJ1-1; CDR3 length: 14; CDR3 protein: CATSQDLRQTEAFF
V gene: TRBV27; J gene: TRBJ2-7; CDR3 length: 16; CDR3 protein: CASSLYSGLKSYEQYF
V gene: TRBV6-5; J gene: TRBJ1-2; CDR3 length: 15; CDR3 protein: CASRSPDRVPYGYTF
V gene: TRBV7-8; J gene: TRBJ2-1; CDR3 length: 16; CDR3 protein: CASSLGGEWGSNEQFF
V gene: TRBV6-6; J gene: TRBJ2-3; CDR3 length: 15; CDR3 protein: CASRPRDRATDTQYF
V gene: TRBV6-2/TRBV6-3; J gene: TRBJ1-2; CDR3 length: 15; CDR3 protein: CASSYGDRGANGYTF
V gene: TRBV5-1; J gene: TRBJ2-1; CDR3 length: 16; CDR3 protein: CASSLGGLAGELEQFF
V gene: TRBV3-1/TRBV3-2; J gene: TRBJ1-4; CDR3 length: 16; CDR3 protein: CASSQDWAGENEKLFF
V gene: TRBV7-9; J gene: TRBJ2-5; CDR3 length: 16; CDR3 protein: CASSFPTGGYQETQYF
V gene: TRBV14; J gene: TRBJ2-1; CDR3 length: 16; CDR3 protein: CASSLLLAGGYNEQFF
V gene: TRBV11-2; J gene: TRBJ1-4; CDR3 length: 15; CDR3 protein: CASSLDAGSNEKLFF
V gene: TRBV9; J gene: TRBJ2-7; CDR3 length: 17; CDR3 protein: CASSAKAGNIGAYEQYF
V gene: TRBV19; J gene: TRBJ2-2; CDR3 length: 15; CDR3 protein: CASRRTSGSTGELFF
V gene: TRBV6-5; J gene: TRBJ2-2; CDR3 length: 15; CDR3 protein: CASRLNLGGSGELFF
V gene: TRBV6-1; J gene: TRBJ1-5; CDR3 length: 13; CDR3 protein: CASSEEARRPQHF
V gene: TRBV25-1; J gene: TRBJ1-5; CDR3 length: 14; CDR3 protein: CASSESRVNQPQHF
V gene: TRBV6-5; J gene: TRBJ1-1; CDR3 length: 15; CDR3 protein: CASSYSPGLNTEAFF
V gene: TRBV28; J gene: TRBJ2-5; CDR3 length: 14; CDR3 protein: CASSSGGNQETQYF
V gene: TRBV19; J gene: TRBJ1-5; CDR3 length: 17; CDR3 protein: CASSPVDRELGNQPQHF
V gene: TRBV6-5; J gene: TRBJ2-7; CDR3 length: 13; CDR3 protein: CATRTGGLYEQYF
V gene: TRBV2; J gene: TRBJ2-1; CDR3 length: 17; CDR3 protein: CASRDSFVAGPYNEQFF
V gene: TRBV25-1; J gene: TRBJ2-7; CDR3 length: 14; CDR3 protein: CASSESDRTYEQYF
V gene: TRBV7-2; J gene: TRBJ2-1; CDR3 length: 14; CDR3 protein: CASSLDGLYNEQFF
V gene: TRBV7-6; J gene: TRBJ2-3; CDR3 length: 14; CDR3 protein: CASSFRGGTDTQYF
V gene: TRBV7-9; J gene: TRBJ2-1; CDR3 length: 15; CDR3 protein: CASSLGLAGVNEQFF
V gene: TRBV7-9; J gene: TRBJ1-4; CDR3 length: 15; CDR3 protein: CASSPTRPTGEKLFF
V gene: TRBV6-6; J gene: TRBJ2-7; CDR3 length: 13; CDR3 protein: CASSAQGEYEQYF
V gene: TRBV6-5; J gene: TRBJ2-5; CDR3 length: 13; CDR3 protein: CASSRGQQETQYF
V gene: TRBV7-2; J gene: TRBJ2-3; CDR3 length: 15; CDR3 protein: CASRGGGTSTDTQYF
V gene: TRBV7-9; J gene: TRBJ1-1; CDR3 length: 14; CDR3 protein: CASRRQGDGTEAFF
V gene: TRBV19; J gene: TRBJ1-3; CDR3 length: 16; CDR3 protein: CASSIMSGGSGNTIYF
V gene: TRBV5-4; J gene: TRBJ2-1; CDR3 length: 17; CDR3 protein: CASSLGPLPSSYNEQFF
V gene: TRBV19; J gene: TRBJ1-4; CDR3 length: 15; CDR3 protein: CASSASTGRGENLFF
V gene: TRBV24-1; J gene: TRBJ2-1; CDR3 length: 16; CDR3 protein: CATSDFNKGAMDEQFF
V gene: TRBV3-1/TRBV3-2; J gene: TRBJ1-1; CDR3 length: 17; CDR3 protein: CASRPLGTGSRNTEAFF
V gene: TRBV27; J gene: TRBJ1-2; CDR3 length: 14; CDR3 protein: CATALRTGAGGYTF
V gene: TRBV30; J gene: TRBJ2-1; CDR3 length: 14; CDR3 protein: CAWASGSSYNEQFF
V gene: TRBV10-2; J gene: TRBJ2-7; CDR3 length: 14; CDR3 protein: CASSGRQGAGEQYF
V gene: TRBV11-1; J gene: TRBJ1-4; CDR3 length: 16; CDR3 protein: CASSLTTADYNEKLFF
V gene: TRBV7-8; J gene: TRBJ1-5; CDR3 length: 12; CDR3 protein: CASSPVNQPQHF
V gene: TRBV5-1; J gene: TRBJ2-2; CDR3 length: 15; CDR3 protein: CASSLTGGGTGELFF
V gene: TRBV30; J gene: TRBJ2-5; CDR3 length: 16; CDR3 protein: CAWRNLGQGNKETQYF
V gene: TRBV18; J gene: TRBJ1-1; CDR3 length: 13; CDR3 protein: CASSPTRDTEAFF
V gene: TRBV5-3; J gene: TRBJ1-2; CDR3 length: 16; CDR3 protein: CARSLFGQERSYGYTF
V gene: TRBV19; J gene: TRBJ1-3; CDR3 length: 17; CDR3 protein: CASSARTGSLSGNTIYF